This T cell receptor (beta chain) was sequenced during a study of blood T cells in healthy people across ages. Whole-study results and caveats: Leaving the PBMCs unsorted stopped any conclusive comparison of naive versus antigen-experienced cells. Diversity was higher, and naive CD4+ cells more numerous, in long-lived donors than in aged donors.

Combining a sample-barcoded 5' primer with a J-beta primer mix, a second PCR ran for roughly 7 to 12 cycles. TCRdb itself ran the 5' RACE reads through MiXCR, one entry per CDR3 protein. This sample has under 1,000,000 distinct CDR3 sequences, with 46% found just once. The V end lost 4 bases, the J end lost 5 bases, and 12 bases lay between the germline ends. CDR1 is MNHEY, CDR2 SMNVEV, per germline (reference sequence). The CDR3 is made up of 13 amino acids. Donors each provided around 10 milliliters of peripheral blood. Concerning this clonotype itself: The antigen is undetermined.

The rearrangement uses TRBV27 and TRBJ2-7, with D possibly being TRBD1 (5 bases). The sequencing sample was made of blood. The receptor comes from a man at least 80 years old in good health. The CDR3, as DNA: TGTGCCAGCAGTTCGGCAGGGTCCAACGAGCAGTACTTC. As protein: CASSSAGSNEQYF.